One and the same sample provided the 9 T cell receptor beta chains below, sequenced in a study of blood T cell repertoires in COVID-19. The protocol was immunoSEQ multiplex PCR, while the TCRdb copy is restricted to in-frame clones and leaves out a portion. The sample includes 99,000 or so clones, roughly 80% of them seen just once. Sequencing was carried out using peripheral blood. All receptors come from a woman of 80 years or more with active or convalescent COVID-19.

CDR3 sequence: CAIRAGAGEVYEQYF. The CDR3 DNA reads as TGTGCCATCAGGGCCGGGGCGGGAGAGGTCTACGAGCAGTACTTC. The chain carries TRBV10-3 and TRBJ2-7; TRBD2 matches 7 bases. The CDR3 is 15 amino acids. Looked up from germline, CDR1 is ENHRY and CDR2 is SYGVKD. V was clipped by 6 bases and J by 3 bases; unmatched bases: 11.

The rearrangement uses TRBV7-9 and TRBJ2-7, with a tentative D call TRBD2 (6 bases). The V and J ends lost 3 bases and 6 bases respectively, with 9 bases between them. The length of the CDR3 is 12 residues. Germline values: CDR1 SEHNR, CDR2 FQNEAQ (reference sequence). CDR3 DNA sequence: TGTGCCAGCAGCTTCGGGGGAGGCGAGCAGTACTTC. Its translation: CASSFGGGEQYF.

The chain combines TRBV5-1 with TRBJ2-7, with D possibly being TRBD1 (5 bases). V was cut by 4 bases and J by 2 bases, with 19 bases left in between. This CDR3 spans 16 amino acids. Germline V gene lookup returns CDR1 SGHRS and CDR2 YFSETQ. The CDR3 spells CASSVKPDTSAYEQYF. CDR3 nucleotide sequence: TGCGCCAGCAGCGTCAAGCCGGACACGTCGGCCTACGAGCAGTACTTC.

CDR3 residues: CAWSGQPSEAFF. DNA of the CDR3: TGTGCCTGGAGTGGACAGCCCAGCGAAGCTTTCTTT. The chain employs TRBV30 and TRBJ1-1, with D maybe TRBD1 (5 bases). V was cut by 1 base and J by 8 bases, with 11 bases left in between. Germline-derived CDR1 and CDR2 are GTSNPN and SVGIG (reference sequence). The CDR3 has 12 amino acids. Full variable domain (remainder filled in from reference TRBV30 and TRBJ1-1): SQTIHQWPATLVQPVGSPLSLECTVEGTSNPNLYWYRQAAGRGLQLLFYSVGIGQISSEVPQNLSASRPQDRQFILSSKKLLLSDSGFYLCAWSGQPSEAFFGQGTRLTVV.

The V gene is TRBV9, the J gene TRBJ1-2; 7 bases are shared with TRBD1. The CDR3 spans 14 residues. Germline CDR1 reads SGDLS; CDR2 reads YYNGEE. The ends lost 4 bases at V and 7 bases at J; junction bases unmatched: 10. For the CDR3, the DNA is TGTGCCAGCAGCCCATCCGGGACAGTGGTTGGCTACACCTTC. As protein: CASSPSGTVVGYTF.

The chain couples TRBV4-3 to TRBJ2-1; possibly TRBD2 for D (6 bases). This CDR3 has 16 amino acids. V was trimmed by 8 bases and J by 9 bases, leaving 26 bases between them. CDR1 is LGHNA, CDR2 YSLEER, per germline. Here the CDR3 DNA reads TGCGCCAGCTCTCCAAGCCCGGGGGTAGCCGGGGGTGAGCAGTTCTTC. Residues: CASSPSPGVAGGEQFF.

This clone appeared once. The chain recombines TRBV11-2 with TRBJ1-1, with unresolved D. With 5 bases removed from V and 0 bases from J, the gap between germline ends came to 13 bases. The CDR3 has 15 amino acids. Germline CDR1 reads SGHAT; CDR2 reads FQNNGV. The CDR3 region is CASSHNPGLNTEAFF. The CDR3 DNA reads as TGTGCCAGCAGCCACAACCCGGGATTGAACACTGAAGCTTTCTTT.

This clone was seen a handful of times. J is TRBJ1-1 and V is TRBV9; D is possibly TRBD1 (5 bases). The V and J ends lost 0 bases and 4 bases respectively, with 16 bases between them. This CDR3 is built from 16 residues. CDR1 SGDLS and CDR2 YYNGEE come from the germline V gene. The CDR3 DNA follows: TGTGCCAGCAGCGTAGAGCAGGGCTATGTGGGCACTGAAGCTTTCTTT. The encoded protein is CASSVEQGYVGTEAFF.

The V gene is TRBV19, the J gene TRBJ1-5; 7 bases map to TRBD1. Germline V CDR1 and CDR2: LNHDA, SQIVND (reference sequence). The J segment lost 3 bases and the V segment lost 3 bases, leaving 5 bases of the junction unmatched. This CDR3 is 15 amino acids long. CDR3 nucleotides: TGTGCCAGTAGTATTCCGGGACAGCCCAATCAGCCCCAGCATTTT. The encoded protein is CASSIPGQPNQPQHF.